This T cell receptor (beta chain) is drawn from a study of regulatory T cells in long-lasting Graves disease. Time point in this sample: newly diagnosed GD, antithyroid drugs for less than 3 months. PBMCs were the source of the RNA used for TCR sequencing. This clonotype was detected many times. Its antigen is unknown. Germline CDR1 DFQATT, CDR2 SNEGSKA (reference sequence). The CDR3 covers 15 residues. V lost 4 bases to trimming and J lost 2 bases; unmatched junction nucleotides: 3. Study-level results: Among persistent patients, a larger number of public clonotypes were shared (about 3,000) than among newly diagnosed patients (roughly 910). Persistent disease showed a preference for TRBV28, TRBJ1-2 and TRBJ2-5.

The authors built TCR beta libraries using iRepertoire HTBI primers and Arm-PCR of CDR3 regions. Each CDR3 protein gets one entry after TCRdb re-called the multiplex PCR reads with MiXCR. The sample has approximately 460,000 distinct CDR3 sequences; roughly 17% are singletons. These data were also filed under a second study, of T cells in Graves' hyperthyroidism and ophthalmopathy. From that paper: The hyperthyroidism was newly diagnosed and had lasted under 2 months; the patients were aged 18 to 65. With the HTBI primer set, the TCR CDR3 went through a first round of RT-PCR.

The chain links TRBV20-1 to TRBJ2-1, with 12 bases fitting TRBD2. This TCR was recovered from a woman aged 25 to 39 with Graves disease. This sample comprised peripheral blood mononuclear cells (PBMCs), obtained at new diagnosis, from a patient treated with antithyroid drugs. The CDR3 DNA reads as TGCAGTGCTACCAGACTAGCGGGAGCCTACAATGAGCAGTTCTTC. Its translation is CSATRLAGAYNEQFF.